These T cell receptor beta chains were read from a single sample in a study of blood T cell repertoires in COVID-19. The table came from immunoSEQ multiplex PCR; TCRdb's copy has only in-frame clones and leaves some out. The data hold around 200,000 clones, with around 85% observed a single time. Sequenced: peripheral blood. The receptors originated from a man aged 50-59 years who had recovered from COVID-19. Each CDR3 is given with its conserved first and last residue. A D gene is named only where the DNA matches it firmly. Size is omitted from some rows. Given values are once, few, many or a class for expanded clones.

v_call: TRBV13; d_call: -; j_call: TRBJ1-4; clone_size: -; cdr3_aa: CASSLGLGLTNEKLFF; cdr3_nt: TGTGCCAGCAGCTTAGGCCTGGGACTTACCAATGAAAAACTGTTTTTT
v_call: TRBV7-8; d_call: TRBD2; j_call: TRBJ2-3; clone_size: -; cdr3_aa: CASSLFETSGNKDTQYF; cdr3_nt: TGTGCCAGCAGCTTATTCGAGACTAGCGGGAATAAAGATACGCAGTATTTT
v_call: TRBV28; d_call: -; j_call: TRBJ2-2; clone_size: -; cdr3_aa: CASSSQGQGYTGELFF; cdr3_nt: TGTGCCAGCAGTTCCCAGGGGCAGGGCTACACCGGGGAGCTGTTTTTT
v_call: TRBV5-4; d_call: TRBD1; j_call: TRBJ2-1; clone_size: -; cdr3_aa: CASSLMKGANEQFF; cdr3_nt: TGTGCCAGCAGCTTGATGAAGGGGGCTAATGAGCAGTTCTTC
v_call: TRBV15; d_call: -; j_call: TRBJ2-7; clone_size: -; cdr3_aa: CATRHRLRDDAYEQYF; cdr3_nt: TGTGCCACCAGACACAGACTGAGGGATGACGCCTACGAGCAGTACTTC
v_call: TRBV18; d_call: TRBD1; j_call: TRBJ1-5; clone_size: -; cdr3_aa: CASSPFDRASNQPQHF; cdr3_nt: TGTGCCAGCTCACCATTCGACAGGGCTAGCAATCAGCCCCAGCATTTT
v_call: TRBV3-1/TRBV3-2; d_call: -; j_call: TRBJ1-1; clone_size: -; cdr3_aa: CASSQVRETEAFF; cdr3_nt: TGTGCCAGCAGCCAAGTAAGAGAAACTGAAGCTTTCTTT
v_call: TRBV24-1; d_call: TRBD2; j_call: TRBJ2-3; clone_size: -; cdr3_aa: CATKPGLASPSTDTQYF; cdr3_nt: TGTGCCACTAAACCGGGACTAGCGTCTCCTAGCACAGATACGCAGTATTTT
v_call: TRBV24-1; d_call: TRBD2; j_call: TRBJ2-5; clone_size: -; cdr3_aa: CATSDPLAGRQETQYF; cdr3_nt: TGTGCCACCAGTGATCCGTTAGCGGGTAGGCAAGAGACCCAGTACTTC
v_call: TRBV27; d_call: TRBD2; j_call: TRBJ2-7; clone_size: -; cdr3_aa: CASSSRALAGGPNEQYF; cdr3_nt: TGTGCCAGCAGTTCACGGGCCTTAGCGGGAGGCCCCAACGAGCAGTACTTC
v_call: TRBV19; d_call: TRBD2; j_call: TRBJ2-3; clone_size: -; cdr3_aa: CASIAPGGDTQYF; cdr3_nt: TGTGCCAGTATCGCACCCGGGGGGGATACGCAGTATTTT
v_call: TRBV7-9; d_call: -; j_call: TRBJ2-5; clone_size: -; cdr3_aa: CASSFWAVQETQYF; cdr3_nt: TGTGCCAGCAGCTTTTGGGCAGTACAAGAGACCCAGTACTTC
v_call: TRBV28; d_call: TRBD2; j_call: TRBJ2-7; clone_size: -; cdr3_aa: CASSLALAGVSHEQYF; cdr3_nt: TGTGCCAGCAGTTTAGCGCTAGCGGGAGTCTCGCACGAGCAGTACTTC
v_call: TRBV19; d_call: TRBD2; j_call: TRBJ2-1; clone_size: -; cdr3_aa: CASSPGTRYNEQFF; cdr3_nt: TGTGCCAGTAGTCCCGGGACTAGATACAATGAGCAGTTCTTC
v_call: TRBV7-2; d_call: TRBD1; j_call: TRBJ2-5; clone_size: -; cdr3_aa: CASSLERQGVGETQYF; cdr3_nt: TGTGCCAGCAGCTTAGAAAGACAGGGTGTTGGGGAGACCCAGTACTTC
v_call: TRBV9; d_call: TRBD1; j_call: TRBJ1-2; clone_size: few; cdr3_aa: CASSAASGQGTFGYTF; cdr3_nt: TGTGCCAGCAGCGCTGCGTCAGGACAGGGTACTTTTGGCTACACCTTC
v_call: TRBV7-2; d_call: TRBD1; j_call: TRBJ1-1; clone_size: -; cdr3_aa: CASSSLDRREAFF; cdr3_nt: TGTGCCAGCAGCTCCCTGGACAGGCGCGAAGCTTTCTTT
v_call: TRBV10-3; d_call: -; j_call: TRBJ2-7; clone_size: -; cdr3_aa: CAISDPRFPYEQYF; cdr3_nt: TGTGCCATCAGTGATCCTCGTTTCCCCTACGAGCAGTACTTC
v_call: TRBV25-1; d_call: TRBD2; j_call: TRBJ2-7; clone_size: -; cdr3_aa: CASSDTSGTSLEQYF; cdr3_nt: TGTGCCAGCAGTGACACTAGCGGGACCTCTTTGGAGCAGTACTTC
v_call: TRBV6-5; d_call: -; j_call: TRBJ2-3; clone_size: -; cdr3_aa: CASSTPTGRAHTQYF; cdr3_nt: TGTGCCAGCAGTACCCCGACAGGAAGGGCGCATACGCAGTATTTT
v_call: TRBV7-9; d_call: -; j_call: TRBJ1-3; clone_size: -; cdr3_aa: CASSPEMQGFSGNTIYF; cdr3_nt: TGTGCCAGCAGCCCCGAGATGCAGGGGTTTTCTGGAAACACCATATATTTT
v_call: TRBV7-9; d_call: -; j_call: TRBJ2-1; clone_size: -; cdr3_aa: CASSLLRGAGRGSYNEQFF; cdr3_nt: TGTGCCAGCAGCTTACTCAGGGGGGCGGGACGCGGTTCCTACAATGAGCAGTTCTTC
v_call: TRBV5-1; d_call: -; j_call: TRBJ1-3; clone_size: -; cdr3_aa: CASSLDFSSGNTIYF; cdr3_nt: TGCGCCAGCAGCTTGGACTTTTCCTCTGGAAACACCATATATTTT
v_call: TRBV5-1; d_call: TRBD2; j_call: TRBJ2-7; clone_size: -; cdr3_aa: CASSLEASGGYEQYF; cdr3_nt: TGCGCCAGCAGCTTGGAGGCTAGCGGAGGGTACGAGCAGTACTTC
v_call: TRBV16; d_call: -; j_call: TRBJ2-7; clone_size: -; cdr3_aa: CASSQRRTASYEQYF; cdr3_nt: TGTGCCAGCAGCCAAAGGAGGACAGCATCCTACGAGCAGTACTTC
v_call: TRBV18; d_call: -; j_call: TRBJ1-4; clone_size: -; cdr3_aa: CASSGAVATNEKLFF; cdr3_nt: TGTGCCAGCTCGGGGGCGGTTGCAACTAATGAAAAACTGTTTTTT
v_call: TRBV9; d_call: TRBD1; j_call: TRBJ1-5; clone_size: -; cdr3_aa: CASSTGDSNQPQHF; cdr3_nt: TGTGCCAGCAGTACAGGGGACAGCAATCAGCCCCAGCATTTT
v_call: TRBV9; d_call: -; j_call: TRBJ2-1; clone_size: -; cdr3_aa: CASSVHLVNEQFF; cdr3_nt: TGTGCCAGCAGCGTACATTTAGTCAATGAGCAGTTCTTC
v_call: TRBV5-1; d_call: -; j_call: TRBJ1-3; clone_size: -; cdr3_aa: CASSLDRSTSGNTIYF; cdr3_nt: TGCGCCAGCAGCTTGGACAGGAGTACTTCTGGAAACACCATATATTTT
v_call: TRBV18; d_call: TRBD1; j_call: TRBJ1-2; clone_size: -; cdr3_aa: CASSPGQGARHYGYTF; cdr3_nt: TGTGCCAGCTCACCGGGACAGGGGGCGCGACACTATGGCTACACCTTC
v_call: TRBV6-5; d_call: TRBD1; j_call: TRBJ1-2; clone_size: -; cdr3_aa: CASSRTGGTGYTF; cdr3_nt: TGTGCCAGCAGCCGAACAGGGGGTACTGGCTACACCTTC
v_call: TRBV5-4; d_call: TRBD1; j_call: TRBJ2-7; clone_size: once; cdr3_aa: CASSPGTGHYEQYF; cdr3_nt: TGTGCCAGCAGCCCCGGGACAGGGCACTACGAGCAGTACTTC
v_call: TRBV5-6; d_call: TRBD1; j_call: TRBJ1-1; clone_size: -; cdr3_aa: CASSLWDRNTEAFF; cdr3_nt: TGTGCCAGCAGCTTATGGGACAGAAACACTGAAGCTTTCTTT
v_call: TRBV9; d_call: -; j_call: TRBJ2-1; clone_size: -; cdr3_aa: CASSVRGAYNEQFF; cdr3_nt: TGTGCCAGCAGCGTACGTGGGGCGTACAATGAGCAGTTCTTC
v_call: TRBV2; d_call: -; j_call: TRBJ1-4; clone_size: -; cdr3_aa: CASIPDSDEKLFF; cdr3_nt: TGTGCCAGCATCCCGGACAGTGATGAAAAACTGTTTTTT
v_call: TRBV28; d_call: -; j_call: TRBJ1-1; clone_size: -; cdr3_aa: CASSLITGGDTEAFF; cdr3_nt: TGTGCCAGCAGTTTAATAACGGGGGGGGACACTGAAGCTTTCTTT
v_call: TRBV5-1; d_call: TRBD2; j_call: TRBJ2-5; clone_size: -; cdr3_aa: CASSGSLGGETQYF; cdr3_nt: TGCGCCAGCAGCGGAAGTCTGGGGGGGGAGACCCAGTACTTC
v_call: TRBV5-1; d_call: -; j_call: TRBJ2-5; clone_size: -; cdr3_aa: CASSLLTLEGETQYF; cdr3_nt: TGCGCCAGCAGCTTACTCACCCTCGAGGGAGAGACCCAGTACTTC
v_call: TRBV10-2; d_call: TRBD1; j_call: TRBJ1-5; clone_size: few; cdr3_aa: CATTGQVGQPQHF; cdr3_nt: TGCGCCACCACGGGACAGGTTGGTCAGCCCCAGCATTTT
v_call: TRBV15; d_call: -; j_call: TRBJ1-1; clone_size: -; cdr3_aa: CATSRDASRVTEAFF; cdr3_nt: TGTGCCACCAGCAGAGACGCCTCCAGGGTCACTGAAGCTTTCTTT
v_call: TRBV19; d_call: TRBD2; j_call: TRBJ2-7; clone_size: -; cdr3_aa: CASSSGLASHYEQYF; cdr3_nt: TGTGCCAGTAGTTCGGGACTAGCGAGCCATTACGAGCAGTACTTC
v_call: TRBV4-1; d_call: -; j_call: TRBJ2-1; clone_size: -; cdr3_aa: CASRVIGASNNEQFF; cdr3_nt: TGCGCCAGCCGGGTTATCGGAGCTTCGAACAATGAGCAGTTCTTC
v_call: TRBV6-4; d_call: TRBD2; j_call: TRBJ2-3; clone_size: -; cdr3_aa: CASSLSGRAADTQYF; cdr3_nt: TGTGCCAGCAGCCTTAGCGGGAGGGCCGCAGATACGCAGTATTTT
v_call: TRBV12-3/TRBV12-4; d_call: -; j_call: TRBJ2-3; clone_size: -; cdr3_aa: CASSLWPDTQYF; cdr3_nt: TGTGCCAGCAGTTTATGGCCAGATACGCAGTATTTT
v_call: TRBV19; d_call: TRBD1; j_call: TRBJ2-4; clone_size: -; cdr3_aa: CASSIARTGSSLAKNIQYF; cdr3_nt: TGTGCCAGTAGTATAGCGAGGACAGGGTCTTCGTTGGCCAAAAACATTCAGTACTTC
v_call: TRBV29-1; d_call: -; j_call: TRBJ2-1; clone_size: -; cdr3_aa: CSARGLYNEQFF; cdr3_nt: TGCAGCGCCCGGGGATTGTACAATGAGCAGTTCTTC
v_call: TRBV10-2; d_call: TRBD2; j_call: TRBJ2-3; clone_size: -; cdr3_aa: CASSESPPGLAGADNTDTQYF; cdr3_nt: TGCGCCAGCAGTGAGTCACCACCGGGACTAGCGGGAGCAGACAACACAGATACGCAGTATTTT
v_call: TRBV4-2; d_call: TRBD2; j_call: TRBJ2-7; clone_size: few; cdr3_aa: CASSQDQFGLAVSYEQYF; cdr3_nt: TGTGCCAGCAGCCAAGACCAATTTGGACTAGCGGTTTCCTACGAGCAGTACTTC
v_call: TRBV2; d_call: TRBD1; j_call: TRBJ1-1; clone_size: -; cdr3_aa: CASNQGQGAPEAFF; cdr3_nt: TGTGCCAGCAACCAGGGACAGGGAGCCCCTGAAGCTTTCTTT
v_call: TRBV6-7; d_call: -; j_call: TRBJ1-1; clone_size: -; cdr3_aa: CASSYSVQGNHTEAFF; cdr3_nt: TGTGCCAGCAGTTACTCTGTTCAGGGCAACCACACTGAAGCTTTCTTT
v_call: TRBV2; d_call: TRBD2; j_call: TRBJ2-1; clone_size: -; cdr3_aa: CASRPGATSGYNEQFF; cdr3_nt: TGTGCCAGCAGGCCAGGAGCTACTAGCGGTTACAATGAGCAGTTCTTC
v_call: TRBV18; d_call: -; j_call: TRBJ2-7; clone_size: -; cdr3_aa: CASSPDSRYEQYF; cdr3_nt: TGTGCCAGCTCCCCAGACAGCCGCTACGAGCAGTACTTC